The 28 T cell receptor beta chains below come from one sample, sequenced in a study of shared clonotypes between healthy human individuals. This table comes from immunoSEQ multiplex PCR, and its TCRdb copy is limited to in-frame clones, with some not included. The repertoire holds around 690,000 clones, with around 90% as singletons. What was sequenced was memory CD8+ T cells from PBMCs. Subset indicated: CD45RO+ cells pooled with CCR7-negative TemRA cells. All receptors derive from a man between 18 and 35 years old in good health. Some clones in this sample may be carry-over from other donors' samples.

CDR3 sequence reads: CASSQSAHYGYTF. The CDR3 DNA sequence: TGCGCCAGCAGCCAATCGGCGCACTATGGCTACACCTTC. The chain uses TRBV4-1 and TRBJ1-2; D remains ambiguous. The CDR3 covers 13 residues. The germline V and J ends were trimmed by 2 bases and 3 bases, with 7 bases remaining between them. Germline V gives CDR1 MGHRA, CDR2 YSYEKL.

Written as DNA, the CDR3 is TGTGCCAGCAGTGAATCCAGGGCCGGATTAAACACCATATATTTT. Translation: CASSESRAGLNTIYF. The chain uses TRBV25-1 and TRBJ1-3; a weak D match, TRBD1 (5 bases). V was trimmed by 1 base and J by 6 bases, leaving 13 bases between them. The CDR3 covers 15 residues. Germline CDR1 MGHDK, CDR2 SYGVNS.

The J gene is TRBJ2-2, the V gene TRBV27; 13 positions agree with TRBD2. CDR1 is MNHEY, CDR2 SMNVEV, per germline (reference sequence). V shed 5 bases and J 8 bases; nucleotides not matched to a gene: 8. CDR3 length equals 16 residues. The CDR3 DNA reads as TGTGCCAGCAGTCCCCGACTAGCGGGAGGACCGGGGGAGCTGTTTTTT. It encodes CASSPRLAGGPGELFF.

V is TRBV10-3 and J is TRBJ2-1, with D possibly called TRBD1 or TRBD2 (5 bases each). Trimming took 0 bases from V and 2 from J, leaving 11 bases between them. Germline CDR1 and CDR2: ENHRY and SYGVKD. CDR3 length: 16 amino acids. The chain's CDR3 is CAISESWQGPYNEQFF. CDR3 in DNA: TGTGCCATCAGTGAGTCATGGCAGGGACCCTACAATGAGCAGTTCTTC.

This chain uses TRBV28 with TRBJ2-7; D is undetermined. Trimming shortened V by 6 bases and J by 0 bases, and 12 bases separated the two germline ends. Per the germline V gene, CDR1 is MDHEN and CDR2 is SYDVKM. The CDR3 is 14 amino acids. CDR3 in amino acids: CASRHSQNSYEQYF. The CDR3 bases are TGTGCCAGCAGGCACAGTCAAAACTCCTACGAGCAGTACTTC.

The chain joins TRBV27 to TRBJ2-7; 8 nucleotides match TRBD1. The CDR3 extends over 14 amino acids. CDR1 is MNHEY, CDR2 SMNVEV, per germline (reference sequence). Trimming cost V 6 bases and J 3 bases; bases outside gene matches: 7. The CDR3 bases are TGTGCCAGCAGCCCCACAGGGGGGCTCTACGAGCAGTACTTC. Translating it yields CASSPTGGLYEQYF.

The V and J genes are TRBV5-4 and TRBJ2-7; D remains ambiguous. This CDR3 has 13 amino acids. CDR1 is SGHNT, CDR2 YYREEE, per germline (reference sequence). V was clipped by 0 bases and J by 0 bases, with 4 bases between them. The CDR3 DNA reads TGTGCCAGCAGCTTGGCGGGCTCCTACGAGCAGTACTTC. It encodes CASSLAGSYEQYF.

The V call is TRBV27, the J call TRBJ2-3, with a tentative D call TRBD2 (6 bases). Germline loops: CDR1 MNHEY, CDR2 SMNVEV (reference sequence). V was shortened by 2 bases and J by 2 bases, with 14 bases between the two germline ends. This CDR3 is built from 16 residues. The CDR3 nucleotides are TGTGCCAGCAGTTTACTTAGCGGACCTACCACAGATACGCAGTATTTT. Translation: CASSLLSGPTTDTQYF.

This sequence joins TRBV5-1 and TRBJ1-2, with D unclear. Trimming removed 3 bases from V and 4 bases from J, with 19 bases in between. Germline CDR1 is SGHRS and CDR2 is YFSETQ. The CDR3 is 16 amino acids. The CDR3 reads CASSWSRTDVLYGYTF. Here the CDR3 DNA reads TGCGCCAGCAGCTGGTCCCGGACTGACGTCCTCTATGGCTACACCTTC.

The rearrangement links TRBV9 to TRBJ2-1, with TRBD2 matching over 11 bases. Trimming took 3 bases from V and 2 from J; bases not matched to a gene: 4. This CDR3 spans 16 amino acids. Germline-derived CDR1 and CDR2 are SGDLS and YYNGEE. CDR3 sequence: CASSALAGGTYNEQFF. The CDR3 DNA follows: TGTGCCAGCAGCGCATTAGCGGGAGGGACCTACAATGAGCAGTTCTTC.

V gene TRBV7-9 combines with J gene TRBJ2-7; the D is unclear. V was cut by 4 bases and J by 5 bases, with 12 bases left in between. The CDR3 spans 13 residues. CDR1 and CDR2 (germline): SEHNR, FQNEAQ (reference sequence). DNA for the CDR3: TGTGCCAGCAGCTATCCTAGGGTCCACGAGCAGTACTTC. Translating it yields CASSYPRVHEQYF.

This rearrangement joins TRBV25-1 to TRBJ2-1, with D perhaps TRBD2 (5 bases). V lost 2 bases to trimming and J lost 9 bases, with 5 bases between them. The CDR3 runs to 11 residues. Germline CDR1 MGHDK, CDR2 SYGVNS. This CDR3 is CASSESGEQFF. In nucleotides, the CDR3 is TGTGCCAGCAGTGAAAGCGGTGAGCAGTTCTTC.

J is TRBJ1-1 and V is TRBV28, with D tentatively TRBD1 (6 bases). CDR3 length: 15 residues. Germline CDR1 MDHEN, CDR2 SYDVKM. Trimming removed 5 bases at V and 1 base at J, with 14 bases between. The CDR3 nucleotides are TGTGCCAGCAGTGACCACAGGGAAGGGAACACTGAAGCTTTCTTT. Residues: CASSDHREGNTEAFF.

V gene TRBV27 combines with J gene TRBJ2-7; TRBD2 is a possible D gene (6 bases). CDR3 length: 13 amino acids. Germline CDR1 MNHEY, CDR2 SMNVEV (reference sequence). V was clipped by 4 bases and J by 6 bases, with 13 bases between them. CDR3 sequence: CASSWAEGGEQYF. In nucleotides, the CDR3 is TGTGCCAGCAGTTGGGCGGAGGGAGGCGAGCAGTACTTC.

This clone was detected only a few times. The chain uses TRBV7-6 and TRBJ2-2; 9 nucleotides align to TRBD2. Germline V lookup: CDR1 SGHVS, CDR2 FNYEAQ. J was trimmed by 5 bases and V by 5 bases; bases with no gene match: 9. CDR3 length equals 16 residues. CDR3 nucleotides: TGTGCCAGCAGCACGAGACTAGCGGAAGTGACCGGGGAGCTGTTTTTT. This gives the protein CASSTRLAEVTGELFF.

The chain is built from TRBV27 and TRBJ2-3, with a tentative D call TRBD2 (6 bases). Germline V gene data show CDR1 as MNHEY and CDR2 as SMNVEV (reference sequence). The CDR3 has 14 amino acids. V lost 2 bases and J 2 bases, leaving 8 bases between the germline ends. CDR3 region: CASSLTDYTDTQYF. The CDR3 DNA follows: TGTGCCAGCAGTTTAACGGACTACACAGATACGCAGTATTTT.

This clone was recorded only once. The chain is built from TRBV19 and TRBJ2-1; no firm D call. The CDR3 spans 15 residues. Per germline, CDR1 LNHDA and CDR2 SQIVND (reference sequence). The germline V and J ends were trimmed by 3 bases and 0 bases, with 9 bases remaining between them. Here the CDR3 reads CASSMAASSYNEQFF. Written as DNA, the CDR3 is TGTGCCAGTAGTATGGCGGCAAGCTCCTACAATGAGCAGTTCTTC.

The chain is built from TRBV23-1 and TRBJ2-7, with a weak D call TRBD2 (6 bases). TRBV23-1 is sorted into the ORF group, with uncertain function. Trimming removed 0 bases at V and 1 base at J, with 7 bases between. The CDR3 loop spans 14 amino acids. The CDR3 region is CASSQSEGSYEQYF. The CDR3, as DNA: TGCGCCAGCAGTCAATCGGAGGGGTCCTACGAGCAGTACTTC.

The gene calls are TRBV28 and TRBJ1-5; D not resolved. The V and J ends lost 2 bases and 0 bases respectively, with 8 bases between them. Per germline, CDR1 MDHEN and CDR2 SYDVKM. This CDR3 is 15 amino acids long. The CDR3 nucleotides read TGTGCCAGCAGTTTAACCGTTGGTAGCAATCAGCCCCAGCATTTT. The encoded protein is CASSLTVGSNQPQHF.

The chain uses TRBV5-5 and TRBJ2-7, with 8 bases lining up with TRBD1. The CDR3 sequence is 14 residues long. Germline V gene sequence: CDR1 SGHKS, CDR2 YYEKEE (reference sequence). V lost 4 bases, J lost 2 bases, and 5 bases stayed unmatched. CDR3 DNA sequence: TGTGCCAGCAGCCAAGGACAGGGAACCTACGAGCAGTACTTC. Its protein is CASSQGQGTYEQYF. Drawing the rest from reference TRBV5-5 and TRBJ2-7, the complete variable domain is DAGVTQSPTHLIKTRGQQVTLRCSPISGHKSVSWYQQVLGQGPQFIFQYYEKEERGRGNFPDRFSARQFPNYSSELNVNALLLGDSALYLCASSQGQGTYEQYFGPGTRLTVT.

The chain links TRBV11-2 to TRBJ1-1, with D hard to call. The germline V gene has CDR1 SGHAT and CDR2 FQNNGV. V lost 4 bases, J lost 6 bases, and 12 bases lay in between. The CDR3 has 13 residues. This chain's CDR3 is CASSSRDIPEAFF. CDR3 nucleotides: TGTGCCAGCAGCTCCAGAGACATCCCTGAAGCTTTCTTT.

The chain links TRBV28 to TRBJ1-5; D is possibly TRBD1 (5 bases). This CDR3 has 14 residues. Germline assignment: CDR1 MDHEN and CDR2 SYDVKM. Trimming shortened V by 1 base and J by 3 bases, and 7 bases separated the two germline ends. In DNA form, the CDR3 reads TGTGCCAGCAGTTTATCAGGGAACAATCAGCCCCAGCATTTT. As protein: CASSLSGNNQPQHF.

This chain joins TRBV5-4 and TRBJ2-3, with 8 bases fitting TRBD2. Germline values: CDR1 SGHNT, CDR2 YYREEE (reference sequence). V trimming: 5 bases; J trimming: 3 bases; junction bases outside the gene matches: 11. The CDR3 runs 16 residues. The chain's CDR3 is CASRLWEREITDTQYF. CDR3 bases: TGTGCCAGCAGGTTGTGGGAGCGGGAGATAACAGATACGCAGTATTTT.

This clone has just one count. Other DNA sequences in this specimen translate into the identical CDR3. The genes are TRBV5-6 and TRBJ2-2; D gene unclear. V lost 0 bases and J 6 bases, leaving 3 bases between the germline ends. Germline V gives CDR1 SGHDT, CDR2 YYEEEE. CDR3 length: 12 residues. This CDR3 is CASSLGSGELFF. CDR3 nucleotides: TGTGCCAGCAGCTTGGGGTCCGGGGAGCTGTTTTTT.

The chain uses TRBV19 and TRBJ2-6; 9 bases fit TRBD1. This CDR3 contains 19 residues. The junction had 13 bases not matched to a gene; V was cut back by 4 bases and J by 3 bases. Germline assignment: CDR1 LNHDA and CDR2 SQIVND (reference sequence). The DNA of the CDR3 is TGTGCCAGTAGTACGCGATCCGGGACAGGGTTAGTTGGGGCCAACGTCCTGACTTTC. Its translation: CASSTRSGTGLVGANVLTF.

CDR3 region: CASSLSPRAYEQYF. CDR3 nucleotide sequence: TGTGCCAGCAGTTTATCGCCCAGGGCCTACGAGCAGTACTTC. The chain uses TRBV27 and TRBJ2-7, with D possibly TRBD1 on 5 matching bases. The CDR3 has 14 amino acids. Germline lookup yields CDR1 MNHEY and CDR2 SMNVEV (reference sequence). Trimming cost V 0 bases and J 2 bases, with 8 bases left between them.

This sequence joins TRBV27 and TRBJ1-1; D may be TRBD1 (5 bases). V lost 3 bases and J 0 bases, leaving 17 bases between the germline ends. This CDR3 region has 17 residues. CDR1 is MNHEY and CDR2 is SMNVEV in the germline V gene (reference sequence). CDR3: CASSFRGRGFMNTEAFF. CDR3 sequence (DNA): TGTGCCAGCAGTTTTAGGGGCCGGGGATTTATGAACACTGAAGCTTTCTTT.

V gene TRBV29-1 combines with J gene TRBJ2-3; 11 nucleotides match TRBD2. The CDR3 totals 17 residues. Per the germline V gene, CDR1 is SQVTM and CDR2 is ANQGSEA. J lost 0 bases, V lost 2 bases, and 7 bases had no gene match. The CDR3 here is CSVERGLAGGSTDTQYF. The CDR3 region has the DNA TGCAGCGTTGAAAGAGGTCTAGCGGGGGGAAGCACAGATACGCAGTATTTT.